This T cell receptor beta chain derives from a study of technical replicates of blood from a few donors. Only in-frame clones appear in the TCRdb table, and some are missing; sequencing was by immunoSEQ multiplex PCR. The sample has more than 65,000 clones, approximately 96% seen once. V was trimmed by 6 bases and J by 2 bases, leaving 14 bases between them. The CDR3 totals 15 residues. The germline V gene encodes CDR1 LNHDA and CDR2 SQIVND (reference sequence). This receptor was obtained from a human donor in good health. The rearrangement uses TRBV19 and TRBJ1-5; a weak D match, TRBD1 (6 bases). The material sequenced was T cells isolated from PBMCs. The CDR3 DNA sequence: TGTGCCAGTAGACCTCCAGGGGACGGCAATCAGCCCCAGCATTTT. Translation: CASRPPGDGNQPQHF.